The next 4 T cell receptor beta chains were all read from a single sample in a study of blood T cell repertoires in COVID-19. Clones were read by immunoSEQ multiplex PCR, and TCRdb kept only the in-frame ones, dropping some. Here the sample spans about 330,000 clones, more than 75% being singletons. Source material: peripheral blood. The source of these receptors is a woman in her 50s with active or convalescent COVID-19.

The count of this clone is one. V is TRBV10-3 and J is TRBJ2-2; D is perhaps TRBD1 (6 bases). Trimming shortened V by 4 bases and J by 5 bases, and 11 bases separated the two germline ends. The CDR3 is 14 residues long. The germline V gene has CDR1 ENHRY and CDR2 SYGVKD. DNA of the CDR3: TGTGCCATCAGTGGGCAGGGGCGGACCGGGGAGCTGTTTTTT. This translates into CAISGQGRTGELFF.

The chain combines TRBV6-5 with TRBJ2-7; 9 bases fit TRBD1. The germline V gene has CDR1 MNHEY and CDR2 SVGAGI. Germline trimming cut 6 bases from V and 2 bases from J; bases unmatched to any gene: 2. The CDR3 is made up of 13 amino acids. CDR3 sequence: CASRRDRAYEQYF. CDR3 DNA sequence: TGTGCCAGCAGAAGGGACAGGGCCTACGAGCAGTACTTC.

The V and J genes are TRBV6-1 and TRBJ1-5; 7 nucleotides align to TRBD1. The CDR3 extends over 17 amino acids. Trimming at V came to 6 bases and at J to 3 bases, leaving 14 bases not matched to a gene. Germline assignment: CDR1 MNHNS and CDR2 SASEGT. This CDR3 is CASSEFRDRSFNQPQHF. DNA of the CDR3: TGTGCCAGCAGCGAATTCCGGGACAGAAGTTTCAATCAGCCCCAGCATTTT.

The gene calls are TRBV7-2 and TRBJ1-5; tentative D call: TRBD1 (6 bases). The CDR3 is 16 residues long. The V end lost 0 bases, the J end lost 3 bases, and 12 bases lay between the germline ends. In germline, CDR1 is SGHTA, CDR2 FQGNSA. CDR3 region: CASSLAGTPINQPQHF. In DNA form, the CDR3 reads TGTGCCAGCAGCTTAGCGGGGACACCAATCAATCAGCCCCAGCATTTT.